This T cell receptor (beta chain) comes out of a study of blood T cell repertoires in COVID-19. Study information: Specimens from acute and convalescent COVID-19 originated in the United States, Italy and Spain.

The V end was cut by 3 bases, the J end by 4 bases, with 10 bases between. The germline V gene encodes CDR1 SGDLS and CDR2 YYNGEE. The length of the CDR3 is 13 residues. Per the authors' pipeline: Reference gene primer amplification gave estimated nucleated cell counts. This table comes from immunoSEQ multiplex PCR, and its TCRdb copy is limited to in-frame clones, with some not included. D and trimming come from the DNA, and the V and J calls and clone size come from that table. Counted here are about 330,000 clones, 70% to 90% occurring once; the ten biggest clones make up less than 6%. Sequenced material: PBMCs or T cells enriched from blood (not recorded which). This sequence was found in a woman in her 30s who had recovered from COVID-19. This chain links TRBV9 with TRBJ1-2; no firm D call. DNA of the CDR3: TGTGCCAGCAGCGCATTGAGCGGCTATGGCTACACCTTC. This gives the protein CASSALSGYGYTF.